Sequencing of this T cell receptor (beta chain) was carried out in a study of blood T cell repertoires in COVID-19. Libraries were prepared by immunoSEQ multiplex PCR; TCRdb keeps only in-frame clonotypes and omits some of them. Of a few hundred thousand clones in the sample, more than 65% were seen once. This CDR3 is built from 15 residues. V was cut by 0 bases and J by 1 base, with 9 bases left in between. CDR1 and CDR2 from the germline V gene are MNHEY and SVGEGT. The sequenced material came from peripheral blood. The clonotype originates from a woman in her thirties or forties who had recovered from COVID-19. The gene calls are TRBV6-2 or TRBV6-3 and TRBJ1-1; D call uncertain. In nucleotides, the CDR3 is TGTGCCAGCAGTTACTCCCCGAGGAGGAACACTGAAGCTTTCTTT. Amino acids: CASSYSPRRNTEAFF.